The 10 T cell receptor beta chains listed next were all sequenced from one sample in a study of T cells in Graves' hyperthyroidism and ophthalmopathy. RNA transcripts yielded amplified TCR beta CDR3 regions. HTBI primers were employed in a first-round RT-PCR of the TCR CDR3. One entry per CDR3 protein results from TCRdb running MiXCR on the multiplex PCR reads. The table has 370,000 or so distinct CDR3 sequences, 15% to 19% seen once. The source material was blood. Source of these receptors: a woman aged 18 to 35 with Graves' hyperthyroidism that later progressed to Graves' ophthalmopathy.

In regard to this clonotype: This sequence may be a read error, since a much larger clone differs from it by one base. The chain has TRBV6-1 and TRBJ2-2; D is uncertain. Germline V gene data show CDR1 as MNHNS and CDR2 as SASEGT. Trimming stripped 4 bases from V and 2 bases from J, with 11 bases between. This CDR3 has 15 amino acids. CDR3 sequence (DNA): TGTGCCAGCAGTGCCGGGTCATGCAACACCGGGGAGCTGTTTTTT. It specifies CASSAGSCNTGELFF.

Turning to this clonotype: This clone may be a read error of a much larger clone one base away. The chain couples TRBV10-3 to TRBJ2-7; maybe TRBD2 (5 bases). Trimming left V 3 bases short and J 2 bases short, with 20 bases between. CDR1 and CDR2 from the germline V gene are ENHRY and SYGVKD. The CDR3 has 17 residues. CDR3 sequence reads: CAISDTDAGKPAYEQYF. CDR3 nucleotide sequence: TGTGCCATCAGTGATACCGACGCGGGCAAACCAGCCTACGAGCAGTACTTC.

This clonotype was recorded a few times. The J gene is TRBJ1-4, the V gene TRBV20-1; the match to TRBD1 covers 7 bases. Germline trimming cut 6 bases from V and 4 bases from J; bases unmatched to any gene: 11. This CDR3 is 15 amino acids long. CDR1 and CDR2 from the germline V gene are DFQATT and SNEGSKA (reference sequence). The CDR3 coding sequence is TGCAGTGCACTTCTTGACAGGGTTGGTAATGAAAAACTGTTTTTT. This codes for CSALLDRVGNEKLFF.

This clonotype was counted ten times or more. The chain has TRBV20-1 and TRBJ2-7; 9 nucleotides match TRBD1. V lost 5 bases to trimming and J lost 1 base; unmatched junction nucleotides: 15. CDR1 is DFQATT, CDR2 SNEGSKA, per germline (reference sequence). This CDR3 has 17 amino acids. CDR3 residues: CSARGQGKVRASYEQYF. The CDR3 DNA reads TGCAGTGCTCGGGGACAGGGAAAGGTTCGGGCTTCCTACGAGCAGTACTTC.

This clonotype was observed at least ten times. This rearrangement joins TRBV2 to TRBJ2-2, with 9 bases lining up with TRBD1. CDR1 and CDR2 (germline): SNHLY, FYNNEI. The trim removed 7 bases at V and 3 bases at J, leaving 3 bases unmatched. The CDR3 extends over 14 amino acids. CDR3 sequence reads: CASKGQGHTGELFF. The CDR3 nucleotides read TGTGCCAGCAAGGGACAGGGTCACACCGGGGAGCTGTTTTTT.

Details on this clonotype: One junction end does not reproduce the germline sequence, and a read error may be involved. This chain joins TRBV7-9 and TRBJ2-2; D could derive from TRBD1 or TRBD2 (5 bases each). The CDR3 contains 16 residues. Looked up from germline, CDR1 is SEHNR and CDR2 is FQNEAQ (reference sequence). CDR3 coding DNA: TGTGCCAGCAGTCCCGACAGCGTGGCGAACACCGGGGAGCTGCTTTTT. Translating gives CASSPDSVANTGELLF.

This clonotype was detected only a few times. This chain connects TRBV9 to TRBJ1-2; D not resolved. V lost 0 bases, J lost 2 bases, and 2 bases lay in between. This CDR3 has 12 amino acids. Germline V CDR1 and CDR2: SGDLS, YYNGEE. The CDR3 protein is CASSVDNYGYTF. CDR3 nucleotides: TGTGCCAGCAGCGTAGACAACTATGGCTACACCTTC. The full variable domain, rest sourced from reference TRBV9 and TRBJ1-2, is DSGVTQTPKHLITATGQRVTLRCSPRSGDLSVYWYQQSLDQGLQFLIQYYNGEERAKGNILERFSAQQFPDLHSELNLSSLELGDSALYFCASSVDNYGYTFGSGTRLTVV.

This clonotype came up a few times. Relative to the germline gene, one junction end is altered; a read error may explain this. This chain connects TRBV7-7 to TRBJ2-2; D is undetermined. This CDR3 has 14 amino acids. Per the germline V gene, CDR1 is SSHAT and CDR2 is FNYEAQ (reference sequence). Here the CDR3 reads CASSPRWGTGELFF. DNA of the CDR3: TGTGCTAGCAGCCCCCGGTGGGGAACCGGGGAGCTGTTTTTT.

In its sample, this clonotype was seen a few times. The chain uses TRBV3-1 and TRBJ2-5; 9 bases map to TRBD1. CDR1 is LGHDT, CDR2 YNNKEL, per germline (reference sequence). Trimming cost V 7 bases and J 3 bases; bases outside gene matches: 3. This CDR3 spans 13 amino acids. The CDR3 here is CASKDRGKETQYF. The CDR3 DNA reads as TGTGCCAGCAAGGACAGGGGAAAAGAGACCCAGTACTTC.

The chain uses TRBV20-1 and TRBJ2-3; 10 bases are a match to TRBD2. Germline assignment: CDR1 DFQATT and CDR2 SNEGSKA (reference sequence). Trimming removed 4 bases from V and 0 bases from J; junction bases left unmatched: 4. This CDR3 region has 15 residues. This CDR3 reads CSANGLAASTDTQYF. CDR3 nucleotide sequence: TGCAGTGCTAACGGACTAGCGGCTAGCACAGATACGCAGTATTTT.